This T cell receptor (beta chain) was sequenced during a study of cytotoxic CD8 clonotypes in ibrutinib-treated CLL. Whole-study results and caveats: The public clonotypes identified were infrequent and showed contraction or stability on treatment. Pretreatment clonality was elevated relative to age-matched healthy donors and paralleled circulating CD8+ T-cell counts.

Produced via immunoSEQ multiplex PCR; TCRdb's table is partial and in-frame only. Of some 200,000 clones listed, around 72% are singletons. As for this clone: Its antigen is currently unknown. The sample contains more than one DNA sequence encoding this CDR3.

CDR3 length: 13 amino acids. Germline V lookup: CDR1 GTSNPN, CDR2 SVGIG (reference sequence). V lost 4 bases, J lost 6 bases, and 13 bases lay in between. This chain joins TRBV30 and TRBJ1-5; tentatively, D is TRBD1 (5 bases). This TCR was sampled from a human donor with chronic lymphocytic leukemia. The specimen was PBMCs, collected after 24 months of ibrutinib treatment. CDR3: CAWNRGLGQPQHF. The CDR3 nucleotides read TGTGCCTGGAATAGGGGCTTGGGTCAGCCCCAGCATTTT.